The table lists the clone carrying this T cell receptor beta chain with a few counts. The data were taken from a study of response to subunit inactivated influenza vaccine. V dropped 0 bases and J dropped 7 bases, with 14 bases sitting between them. Germline V CDR1 and CDR2: SGHRS, YFSETQ. CDR3 length: 14 amino acids. TCRdb processed the RT-PCR reads anew with MiXCR; each CDR3 protein has one entry. The table shows around 490,000 distinct CDR3 sequences, with roughly 8.2% occurring only once. V and J are TRBV5-1 and TRBJ2-7, with a weak D call TRBD1 (6 bases). This sequence originates from a man aged 45-69 years who received an inactivated influenza vaccine. This material consisted of PBMCs from blood, taken less than 25 months after vaccination. In DNA form, the CDR3 reads TGCGCCAGCAGCTTGGGAATGGGGGCGAGAGAGCAGTACTTC. Amino acid sequence: CASSLGMGAREQYF.